This TCR beta chain was recorded in a study of PD-1 blockade in mismatch repair-deficient tumors. Germline CDR1 and CDR2: SQVTM and ANQGSEA. This CDR3 comprises 14 residues. Trimming at V came to 7 bases and at J to 0 bases, leaving 8 bases not matched to a gene. Using immunoSEQ multiplex PCR, the repertoire was profiled, and TCRdb retains in-frame clones only, with some absent. The data show 55,000 to 85,000 clones, 60% to 80% seen once. Here the sequenced sample was peripheral blood, taken 2 weeks after starting pembrolizumab. This receptor was obtained from an adult with mismatch repair-deficient cancer. V usage is TRBV29-1 and J usage is TRBJ1-1, with TRBD1 matching 7 bases. CDR3 in DNA: TGCAGCGCTCAGGACAGGACCATGAACACTGAAGCTTTCTTT. This gives the protein CSAQDRTMNTEAFF.